The 24 T cell receptor beta chains reported below all come from one sample, sequenced in a study of identical twins. Each CDR3 protein is one row after TCRdb ran MiXCR on the 5' RACE reads. Of 350,000 or so distinct CDR3 sequences in the sample, 9% to 15% are singletons; the top ten hold 7.2%. The sample also formed part of further work on yellow fever vaccine responses in identical twins.

Sequencing was done on a sample of CD8+ T cells sorted from blood. The receptors stem from a woman younger than 30 in good health.

The chain joins TRBV12-3 or TRBV12-4 to TRBJ2-5; tentatively, D is TRBD2 (6 bases). Between the trimmed V and J ends, which lost 6 bases and 7 bases, there was a span of 15 bases. The CDR3 runs to 13 residues. The CDR3 nucleotides read TGTGCCAGCAGCCCCGCGGGGCGCTGGACCCAGTACTTC. This gives the protein CASSPAGRWTQYF.

This clonotype has only a few counts. This CDR3 is CASSYMDRGNSPLHF. CDR3 sequence (DNA): TGTGCCAGCAGTTACATGGACAGGGGAAATTCACCCCTCCACTTT. V usage is TRBV6-5 and J usage is TRBJ1-6; 9 bases line up with TRBD1. The V segment lost 2 bases and the J segment 7 bases; nucleotides outside the gene matches: 3. The CDR3 has 15 amino acids. CDR1 MNHEY and CDR2 SVGAGI come from the germline V gene.

The chain carries TRBV10-2 and TRBJ1-2; TRBD1 matches 7 bases. Looked up from germline, CDR1 is WSHSY and CDR2 is SAAADI. The CDR3 has 14 residues. With V trimmed by 4 bases and J by 5 bases, 7 bases remained unmatched. CDR3 bases: TGCGCCAGCAGTGGCCGGGACAGCGAATATGGCTACACCTTC. Encoded protein: CASSGRDSEYGYTF.

This clonotype was observed a handful of times. This chain uses TRBV7-9 with TRBJ2-1; 11 bases are a match to TRBD1. V gave up 0 bases and J gave up 5 bases; unmatched junction bases: 6. Germline V CDR1 and CDR2: SEHNR, FQNEAQ (reference sequence). The length of the CDR3 is 17 residues. The CDR3 loop reads CASSLAWTGGLDNEQFF. The CDR3 nucleotides read TGTGCCAGCAGCTTAGCTTGGACAGGGGGCCTGGACAATGAGCAGTTCTTC.

This clonotype was found a few times. The chain carries TRBV19 and TRBJ1-5, with 7 nucleotides matching TRBD1. V lost 4 bases and J lost 0; bases outside the gene matches: 6. The CDR3 covers 16 residues. CDR1 LNHDA and CDR2 SQIVND come from the germline V gene (reference sequence). As DNA, the CDR3 is TGTGCCAGTAGTACAGGGGGTCCGTATAGCAATCAGCCCCAGCATTTT. Protein sequence: CASSTGGPYSNQPQHF.

This clonotype was picked up many times. The chain links TRBV12-3 or TRBV12-4 to TRBJ2-1; 14 bases fit TRBD2. Germline trimming cut 5 bases from V and 3 bases from J; bases unmatched to any gene: 3. The length of the CDR3 is 16 residues. CDR3: CASSQGLAGVYNEQFF. The CDR3 bases are TGTGCCAGCAGTCAGGGACTAGCGGGAGTCTACAATGAGCAGTTCTTC.

This clonotype was recorded a few times. This chain links TRBV7-2 with TRBJ2-7; no clear D gene. This CDR3 is 14 amino acids long. Germline CDR1 SGHTA, CDR2 FQGNSA. Deletions cut 1 base from V and 4 bases from J, with 11 bases between. The CDR3 sequence: CASSLVASLYEQYV. CDR3 in DNA: TGTGCCAGCAGCTTAGTTGCCAGTCTTTACGAGCAGTACGTC.

This clonotype occurred a few times. The rearrangement joins TRBV19 to TRBJ1-5; 9 nucleotides match TRBD1. Germline-derived CDR1 and CDR2 are LNHDA and SQIVND (reference sequence). J lost 3 bases, V lost 4 bases, and 7 bases had no gene match. CDR3 length equals 16 residues. The CDR3 protein is CASSNYRDRDNQPQHF. CDR3 in DNA: TGTGCCAGTAGTAATTACCGGGACAGGGACAATCAGCCCCAGCATTTT.

The chain uses TRBV5-1 and TRBJ2-2, with D tentatively TRBD1 (6 bases). Germline V lookup: CDR1 SGHRS, CDR2 YFSETQ. There are 13 residues in the CDR3. Trimming removed 6 bases at V and 7 bases at J, with 13 bases between. The CDR3, as DNA: TGCGCCAGCACTCAGGGGATAGGCGGGGAGCTGTTTTTT. Amino acid sequence: CASTQGIGGELFF.

V is TRBV10-3 and J is TRBJ2-1, with TRBD2 identical over 13 bases. This CDR3 contains 15 residues. From germline, CDR1 is ENHRY and CDR2 SYGVKD. V lost 6 bases, J lost 6 bases, and 5 bases stayed unmatched. DNA for the CDR3: TGTGCCATCAGCTGGACTAGCGGGGGAATCAATGAGCAGTTCTTC. This gives the protein CAISWTSGGINEQFF.

The chain couples TRBV5-5 to TRBJ2-7; D is uncertain. Germline CDR1 and CDR2: SGHKS and YYEKEE (reference sequence). The CDR3 sequence is 12 residues long. V was cut by 4 bases and J by 10 bases, with 15 bases left in between. The CDR3 protein is CASSLAVQQQYV. CDR3 coding DNA: TGTGCCAGCAGCCTTGCGGTCCAGCAACAGTACGTC.

V and J are TRBV4-2 and TRBJ2-7, with D perhaps matching TRBD2 (5 bases). The CDR3 is 13 amino acids. The V and J ends lost 1 base and 6 bases respectively, with 10 bases between them. Per germline, CDR1 LGHNA and CDR2 YNFKEQ. CDR3 in DNA: TGTGCCAGCAGCCAAGGGACTTTGGGCGAGCAGTACTTC. Its translation: CASSQGTLGEQYF.

The V gene is TRBV9, the J gene TRBJ2-3; D is perhaps TRBD2 (5 bases). Germline lookup yields CDR1 SGDLS and CDR2 YYNGEE. Trimming removed 5 bases from V and 2 bases from J, with 12 bases in between. CDR3 length: 14 residues. The CDR3 nucleotides read TGTGCCAGCAGTCCCGGACTGATCACAGATACGCAGTATTTT. Translating gives CASSPGLITDTQYF.

This clonotype was seen at least ten times. The rearrangement joins TRBV6-1 to TRBJ2-7, with TRBD1 matching over 8 bases. Germline-derived CDR1 and CDR2 are MNHNS and SASEGT. Germline trimming cut 4 bases from V and 6 bases from J; bases unmatched to any gene: 11. This CDR3 spans 15 amino acids. CDR3 DNA: TGTGCCAGCAGTGCGACCGGACAGGGACTTGGCGAGCAGTACTTC. Translated: CASSATGQGLGEQYF.

The chain carries TRBV5-1 and TRBJ2-3; 7 bases are shared with TRBD2. CDR3 size: 16 residues. Trimming took 4 bases from V and 3 from J; bases not matched to a gene: 11. Germline CDR1 and CDR2: SGHRS and YFSETQ. The DNA for the CDR3 is TGCGCCAGCAGCGAGGGGACGGGGAGGGATACAGATACGCAGTATTTT. This gives the protein CASSEGTGRDTDTQYF.

V usage is TRBV20-1 and J usage is TRBJ2-3; the match to TRBD2 covers 9 bases. The CDR3 is made up of 17 amino acids. V lost 0 bases to trimming and J lost 3 bases; unmatched junction nucleotides: 10. Germline-derived CDR1 and CDR2 are DFQATT and SNEGSKA (reference sequence). CDR3 coding DNA: TGCAGTGCTAGAGATTGGCGGGAGGGCCGGGGTACAGATACGCAGTATTTT. This encodes CSARDWREGRGTDTQYF.

The sample holds many counts of this clonotype. The chain uses TRBV5-6 and TRBJ2-1; D may match TRBD1 or TRBD2 (5 bases each). The length of the CDR3 is 16 residues. Trimming took 1 base from V and 8 from J, leaving 19 bases between them. In germline, CDR1 is SGHDT, CDR2 YYEEEE. In DNA form, the CDR3 reads TGTGCCAGCAGCTTGACGGGTGAAGGGACCCCTCATGAGCAGTTCTTC. Amino acids: CASSLTGEGTPHEQFF.

CDR3 region: CASSRGGAETQYF. CDR3 nucleotide sequence: TGTGCCAGTAGCCGCGGGGGCGCGGAGACCCAGTACTTC. The chain has TRBV19 and TRBJ2-5, with D possibly TRBD2 on 7 matching bases. The CDR3 contains 13 residues. V was pared by 6 bases and J by 5 bases, with 13 bases between. CDR1 and CDR2 from the germline V gene are LNHDA and SQIVND (reference sequence).

This clonotype was counted between two and nine times. The CDR3 nucleotides read TGTGCCACCAGTGATGGGACAGGGGTTTGGGACAATGAGCAGTTCTTC. Encoded protein: CATSDGTGVWDNEQFF. This chain links TRBV24-1 with TRBJ2-1; 10 bases are a match to TRBD1. Per the germline V gene, CDR1 is KGHDR and CDR2 is SFDVKD. The CDR3 extends over 16 amino acids. Trimming removed 3 bases from V and 5 bases from J; junction bases left unmatched: 6.

This clonotype has just a few counts. V usage is TRBV27 and J usage is TRBJ1-1, with 8 bases matching TRBD1. Trimming removed 3 bases from V and 6 bases from J; junction bases left unmatched: 3. Germline V lookup: CDR1 MNHEY, CDR2 SMNVEV (reference sequence). CDR3 length: 13 amino acids. CDR3 in amino acids: CASSLGTGAEAFF. The DNA of the CDR3 is TGTGCCAGCAGTTTGGGGACAGGCGCTGAAGCTTTCTTT.

V and J are TRBV4-1 and TRBJ1-5; D gene unclear. The V end lost 0 bases, the J end lost 5 bases, and 14 bases lay between the germline ends. Germline V gene lookup returns CDR1 MGHRA and CDR2 YSYEKL. There are 16 residues in the CDR3. CDR3 region: CASSQDFRQKDQPQHF. CDR3 nucleotide sequence: TGCGCCAGCAGCCAAGATTTCCGGCAGAAAGATCAGCCCCAGCATTTT.

The chain joins TRBV2 to TRBJ2-3; maybe TRBD2 (5 bases). CDR1 and CDR2 from the germline V gene are SNHLY and FYNNEI. This CDR3 comprises 15 residues. V was shortened by 6 bases and J by 5 bases, with 18 bases between the two germline ends. The CDR3 DNA sequence: TGTGCCAGCAGGGATAGGACGAGCGGCATAGATACGCAGTATTTT. Encoded protein: CASRDRTSGIDTQYF.

The rearrangement links TRBV15 to TRBJ2-3; 15 bases are a match to TRBD2. The germline CDR1 and CDR2 sequences are LNHNV and YYDKDF (reference sequence). CDR3 length: 18 residues. V was pared by 3 bases and J by 4 bases, with 8 bases of the junction left unmatched. CDR3 sequence (DNA): TGTGCCACCAGCAGGGATAATGGACTAGCGGGGGGGGCAGATACGCAGTATTTT. Translating it yields CATSRDNGLAGGADTQYF. The whole variable domain, filled in from reference TRBV15 and TRBJ2-3, reads DAMVIQNPRYQVTQFGKPVTLSCSQTLNHNVMYWYQQKSSQAPKLLFHYYDKDFNNEADTPDNFQSRRPNTSFCFLDIRSPGLGDTAMYLCATSRDNGLAGGADTQYFGPGTRLTVL.

In this sample, this clonotype turned up a few times. The rearrangement links TRBV6-1 to TRBJ2-3, with D hard to call. The CDR3 has 14 residues. Germline CDR1 MNHNS, CDR2 SASEGT. Trimming cost V 3 bases and J 3 bases, with 10 bases left between them. CDR3: CASSDPTTTDTQYF. The CDR3 DNA sequence: TGTGCCAGCAGTGACCCGACAACTACAGATACGCAGTATTTT.